A single sample gave rise to the 30 T cell receptor beta chains below, sequenced in a study of blood T cell repertoires in COVID-19. TCRdb's copy holds only in-frame clones and misses some; the assay was immunoSEQ multiplex PCR. The profile covers approximately 300,000 clones, with about nine tenths appearing a single time and approximately 2% taken by the ten largest. The sample was peripheral blood. These receptors were collected from a young man with active or convalescent COVID-19.

V usage is TRBV11-2 and J usage is TRBJ2-3; possibly TRBD2 for D (5 bases). The CDR3 covers 13 residues. Germline CDR1 SGHAT, CDR2 FQNNGV. V was trimmed by 4 bases and J by 7 bases, leaving 12 bases between them. CDR3 DNA: TGTGCCAGCAGCTCTTTACTAGACTATACGCAGTATTTT. It translates to CASSSLLDYTQYF.

The rearrangement joins TRBV25-1 to TRBJ2-1, with TRBD2 matching 15 bases. Germline CDR1 and CDR2: MGHDK and SYGVNS. The CDR3 extends over 16 amino acids. Unmatched junction bases numbered 3, after V lost 4 bases and J lost 5 bases. The chain's CDR3 is CASSARTSGRDNEQFF. CDR3 DNA: TGTGCCAGCAGTGCAAGGACTAGCGGGAGGGACAATGAGCAGTTCTTC. Supplemented by reference TRBV25-1 and TRBJ2-1, the full variable domain reads EADIYQTPRYLVIGTGKKITLECSQTMGHDKMYWYQQDPGMELHLIHYSYGVNSTEKGDLSSESTVSRIRTEHFPLTLESARPSHTSQYLCASSARTSGRDNEQFFGPGTRLTVL.

The V call is TRBV19, the J call TRBJ2-2; maybe TRBD2 (5 bases). Germline-derived CDR1 and CDR2 are LNHDA and SQIVND (reference sequence). The germline V and J ends were trimmed by 3 bases and 6 bases, with 8 bases remaining between them. There are 13 residues in the CDR3. The CDR3 DNA reads as TGTGCCAGTAGTATCCGGGAAGCCGGGGAGCTGTTTTTT. Encoded protein: CASSIREAGELFF.

This rearrangement joins TRBV3-1 (or the pseudogene TRBV3-2) to TRBJ2-7; TRBD1 matches at 7 bases. With 4 bases clipped from V and 3 bases from J, the junction kept 6 bases outside the gene matches. Germline loops: CDR1 LGHDT, CDR2 YNNKEL (reference sequence). The length of the CDR3 is 14 residues. CDR3 sequence: CASSRQGRDYEQYF. CDR3 nucleotide sequence: TGTGCCAGCAGCCGACAGGGTAGGGACTACGAGCAGTACTTC.

The chain employs TRBV9 and TRBJ1-6, with D possibly TRBD1 on 5 matching bases. The germline CDR1 and CDR2 sequences are SGDLS and YYNGEE. Trimming shortened V by 0 bases and J by 7 bases, and 38 bases separated the two germline ends. There are 24 residues in the CDR3. CDR3 sequence (DNA): TGTGCCAGCAGCGTAGAGGACACTATCTTACCACCCCCATTTTTTATTTCCCAAAATTCACCCCTCCACTTT. It yields the protein CASSVEDTILPPPFFISQNSPLHF. Based on the CDR3 plus reference TRBV9 and TRBJ1-6, the full variable domain is DSGVTQTPKHLITATGQRVTLRCSPRSGDLSVYWYQQSLDQGLQFLIQYYNGEERAKGNILERFSAQQFPDLHSELNLSSLELGDSALYFCASSVEDTILPPPFFISQNSPLHFGNGTRLTVT.

The chain couples TRBV28 to TRBJ2-5; 14 positions agree with TRBD2. Germline CDR1 and CDR2: MDHEN and SYDVKM. V shed 4 bases, J shed 4 bases, and the junction held 2 bases outside the gene matches. The CDR3 has 15 residues. The CDR3 is CASSSGLAGGETQYF. CDR3 bases: TGTGCCAGCAGTTCCGGACTAGCGGGAGGAGAGACCCAGTACTTC.

The chain combines TRBV27 with TRBJ1-1; possible D gene TRBD1, 5 bases. The CDR3 totals 13 residues. V shed 7 bases and J shed 5 bases, with 14 bases lying between them. Germline V CDR1 and CDR2: MNHEY, SMNVEV (reference sequence). The CDR3 region has the DNA TGTGCCAGCAAAGGATTGGAGGGGACTGAAGCTTTCTTT. Protein: CASKGLEGTEAFF.

This clone was found a few times. The chain couples TRBV7-9 to TRBJ1-4; TRBD1 agrees at 11 bases. The CDR3 length is 16 residues. From germline, CDR1 is SEHNR and CDR2 FQNEAQ (reference sequence). The J segment lost 8 bases and the V segment lost 5 bases, leaving 10 bases of the junction unmatched. The DNA of the CDR3 is TGTGCCAGCAGCGCACCGGACAGGGGGCGCAGGGAAAAACTGTTTTTT. This translates into CASSAPDRGRREKLFF.

The V and J genes are TRBV15 and TRBJ2-2, with TRBD2 as a possible D gene (5 bases). Between the trimmed V and J ends, which lost 5 bases and 6 bases, there was a span of 16 bases. Germline assignment: CDR1 LNHNV and CDR2 YYDKDF (reference sequence). The CDR3 contains 15 residues. The DNA of the CDR3 is TGTGCCACCAGCCCGCGGCGGACTGGGGCCGGGGAGCTGTTTTTT. It codes for CATSPRRTGAGELFF.

J is TRBJ1-1 and V is TRBV5-1; no clear D gene. CDR1 and CDR2 (germline): SGHRS, YFSETQ. V lost 0 bases and J 0 bases, leaving 6 bases between the germline ends. The length of the CDR3 is 14 residues. The chain's CDR3 is CASSLESMNTEAFF. The DNA for the CDR3 is TGCGCCAGCAGCTTGGAGTCTATGAACACTGAAGCTTTCTTT.

The rearrangement joins TRBV5-4 to TRBJ1-1; 7 bases align to TRBD1. The length of the CDR3 is 15 residues. J lost 3 bases, V lost 4 bases, and 9 bases had no gene match. The germline gives CDR1 SGHNT, CDR2 YYREEE (reference sequence). In nucleotides, the CDR3 is TGTGCCAGCAGCGTGGACGGGACAGCCCACACTGAAGCTTTCTTT. Its protein is CASSVDGTAHTEAFF.

The chain uses TRBV5-1 and TRBJ2-1, with a weak D call TRBD2 (5 bases). V gave up 4 bases and J gave up 0 bases, with 20 bases separating them. Germline CDR1 is SGHRS and CDR2 is YFSETQ. The CDR3 has 18 amino acids. The CDR3, as DNA: TGCGCCAGCAGCCTGTCTAGACTTAGCGAGAGCTCCTACAATGAGCAGTTCTTC. Amino acid sequence: CASSLSRLSESSYNEQFF.

The V gene is TRBV28, the J gene TRBJ2-2; possible D gene TRBD1, 6 bases. Germline-derived CDR1 and CDR2 are MDHEN and SYDVKM. This CDR3 comprises 15 residues. Trimming took 6 bases from V and 8 from J, leaving 19 bases between them. CDR3 region: CASRTGSGVRGELFF. The CDR3 DNA is TGTGCCAGCAGAACAGGGTCTGGAGTTCGGGGGGAGCTGTTTTTT.

This clone was seen once. This chain joins TRBV9 and TRBJ2-1; 12 nucleotides agree with TRBD2. This CDR3 has 13 amino acids. Looked up from germline, CDR1 is SGDLS and CDR2 is YYNGEE. Trimming took 3 bases from V and 11 from J; bases not matched to a gene: 3. The CDR3 sequence: CASSERTSGKQFF. In nucleotides, the CDR3 is TGTGCCAGCAGCGAACGGACTAGCGGGAAGCAGTTCTTC. Using reference TRBV9 and TRBJ2-1 for the parts outside the CDR3, the full variable domain is DSGVTQTPKHLITATGQRVTLRCSPRSGDLSVYWYQQSLDQGLQFLIQYYNGEERAKGNILERFSAQQFPDLHSELNLSSLELGDSALYFCASSERTSGKQFFGPGTRLTVL.

This clone was picked up one time. This rearrangement joins TRBV5-6 to TRBJ1-2; D possibly corresponds to TRBD1 (5 bases). The length of the CDR3 is 16 residues. Germline CDR1 reads SGHDT; CDR2 reads YYEEEE. V was trimmed by 0 bases and J by 4 bases, leaving 16 bases between them. The chain's CDR3 is CASSLVGQGRPYGYTF. CDR3 sequence (DNA): TGTGCCAGCAGCTTGGTGGGGCAGGGTCGTCCCTATGGCTACACCTTC. Based on the CDR3 plus reference TRBV5-6 and TRBJ1-2, the full variable domain is DAGVTQSPTHLIKTRGQQVTLRCSPKSGHDTVSWYQQALGQGPQFIFQYYEEEERQRGNFPDRFSGHQFPNYSSELNVNALLLGDSALYLCASSLVGQGRPYGYTFGSGTRLTVV.

The CDR3 spells CASSLEPGTGINYGYTF. The CDR3 region has the DNA TGCGCCAGCAGCTTGGAGCCAGGGACAGGGATTAACTATGGCTACACCTTC. The gene calls are TRBV5-1 and TRBJ1-2; 9 positions agree with TRBD1. The germline gives CDR1 SGHRS, CDR2 YFSETQ. The ends lost 0 bases at V and 1 base at J; junction bases unmatched: 7. The CDR3 extends over 17 amino acids.

This clone showed up just once. CDR3 residues: CASSPGQGAEKLFF. The CDR3, as DNA: TGTGCCAGCTCACCAGGACAGGGTGCTGAAAAACTGTTTTTT. This sequence joins TRBV18 and TRBJ1-4; 8 bases are a match to TRBD1. The CDR3 has 14 residues. V dropped 2 bases and J dropped 7; count of bases not matched to a gene: 3. The germline V gene has CDR1 KGHSH and CDR2 LQKENI.

The chain combines TRBV27 with TRBJ2-1; TRBD2 matches 10 bases. CDR1 MNHEY and CDR2 SMNVEV come from the germline V gene (reference sequence). The CDR3 runs 20 residues. The trim removed 2 bases at V and 2 bases at J, leaving 15 bases unmatched. The CDR3 reads CASSLLRHHLLAGPYNEQFF. The CDR3 bases are TGTGCCAGCAGTTTACTGAGACACCACCTACTAGCGGGGCCCTACAATGAGCAGTTCTTC.

The gene calls are TRBV6-1 and TRBJ2-2, with 7 bases aligning to TRBD1. This CDR3 spans 15 amino acids. V shed 3 bases, J shed 2 bases, and the junction held 3 bases outside the gene matches. Germline V gives CDR1 MNHNS, CDR2 SASEGT. CDR3 residues: CASSEGQRNTGELFF. In DNA form, the CDR3 reads TGTGCCAGCAGTGAGGGACAGAGAAACACCGGGGAGCTGTTTTTT.

The chain carries TRBV3-1 (or the pseudogene TRBV3-2) and TRBJ1-1, with 9 bases aligning to TRBD1. The V gene end was trimmed by 4 bases and the J gene end by 10 bases; junction bases not matched to a gene: 4. Germline-derived CDR1 and CDR2 are LGHDT and YNNKEL (reference sequence). The CDR3 sequence is 12 residues long. The CDR3: CASSPRDRAAFF. The CDR3 coding sequence is TGTGCCAGCAGCCCCCGGGACAGGGCAGCTTTCTTT.

Here the CDR3 reads CASSLGQGNYNEQFF. The CDR3 nucleotides are TGTGCCAGCAGTTTGGGACAGGGCAACTACAATGAGCAGTTCTTC. The chain has TRBV28 and TRBJ2-1, with 9 nucleotides matching TRBD1. The V gene's germline CDR1 is MDHEN and CDR2 SYDVKM. The CDR3 length is 15 residues. V trimming: 3 bases; J trimming: 3 bases; junction bases outside the gene matches: 3.

J is TRBJ1-1 and V is TRBV19; D not resolved. Germline CDR1 LNHDA, CDR2 SQIVND (reference sequence). The CDR3 loop spans 11 amino acids. V was cut by 6 bases and J by 1 base, with 3 bases left in between. This chain's CDR3 is CASSRNTEAFF. The CDR3 coding sequence is TGTGCCAGTAGCAGGAACACTGAAGCTTTCTTT.

The chain combines TRBV5-5 with TRBJ2-2; TRBD2 matches at 10 bases. This CDR3 contains 16 residues. V was clipped by 1 base and J by 3 bases; unmatched bases: 3. Germline V gene sequence: CDR1 SGHKS, CDR2 YYEKEE (reference sequence). CDR3 DNA sequence: TGTGCCAGCAGCTTGAATAGCGGGGGGTACACCGGGGAGCTGTTTTTT. Amino acids: CASSLNSGGYTGELFF.

CDR3 sequence reads: CASSLPSSGRAGYEQFF. For the CDR3, the DNA is TGTGCCAGCAGCTTACCCTCTAGCGGGAGGGCCGGCTATGAGCAGTTCTTC. This chain links TRBV7-9 with TRBJ2-1; 12 positions agree with TRBD2. The CDR3 spans 17 residues. V was pared by 2 bases and J by 8 bases, with 10 bases of the junction left unmatched. The germline gives CDR1 SEHNR, CDR2 FQNEAQ (reference sequence).

V is TRBV6-5 and J is TRBJ2-2; 7 bases are a match to TRBD1. The CDR3 spans 15 residues. Unmatched junction bases numbered 8, after V lost 6 bases and J lost 4 bases. The germline V gene has CDR1 MNHEY and CDR2 SVGAGI. CDR3 in DNA: TGTGCCAGCAGCGACAGGGACCCGGGCACCGGGGAGCTGTTTTTT. It translates to CASSDRDPGTGELFF.

The chain uses TRBV4-3 and TRBJ1-2; a weak D match, TRBD1 (6 bases). CDR3 size: 14 residues. Trimming removed 0 bases at V and 7 bases at J, with 12 bases between. Germline V gene data show CDR1 as LGHNA and CDR2 as YSLEER. CDR3 sequence (DNA): TGCGCCAGCAGCCAAGATACAGGGCGTCGTGGCTACACCTTC. Protein: CASSQDTGRRGYTF.

The J gene is TRBJ2-2, the V gene TRBV11-3; D might be TRBD2 (6 bases). Germline CDR1 is SGHNT and CDR2 is YENEEA. The V end lost 6 bases, the J end lost 2 bases, and 13 bases lay between the germline ends. CDR3 size: 15 residues. For the CDR3, the DNA is TGTGCCAGCAGTCGCCGGGGGTCCAACACCGGGGAGCTGTTTTTT. Amino acids: CASSRRGSNTGELFF.

This clone appeared a single time. This sequence joins TRBV3-1 (or the pseudogene TRBV3-2) and TRBJ1-2; D possibly corresponds to TRBD1 (6 bases). Germline assignment: CDR1 LGHDT and CDR2 YNNKEL (reference sequence). Trimming cost V 3 bases and J 8 bases, with 13 bases left between them. The CDR3 extends over 13 amino acids. CDR3 sequence (DNA): TGTGCCAGCAGCCATGGGGGGGCGCGCGGCTACACCTTC. This codes for CASSHGGARGYTF.

CDR3 in DNA: TGTGCCAGCAGCCCCTCCGGGACTCTCGTCTACGAGCAGTACTTC. Translated, it gives CASSPSGTLVYEQYF. The rearrangement links TRBV3-1 (or the pseudogene TRBV3-2) to TRBJ2-7; D perhaps matches TRBD2 (6 bases). V shed 4 bases and J shed 3 bases, with 16 bases lying between them. This CDR3 has 15 residues. CDR1 and CDR2 from the germline V gene are LGHDT and YNNKEL (reference sequence).

V is TRBV15 and J is TRBJ1-1; no firm D call. V lost 6 bases and J lost 5, with 13 bases in between. This CDR3 spans 13 amino acids. CDR1 and CDR2 from the germline V gene are LNHNV and YYDKDF (reference sequence). CDR3 nucleotide sequence: TGTGCCACCAGTTCAACGGGGAGGACTGAAGCTTTCTTT. Translation: CATSSTGRTEAFF.